This T cell receptor beta chain was identified during a study of early T cells in non-severe SARS-CoV-2 infection. Turning to the study itself: Bulk RNA isolated from unsorted whole blood underwent sequencing; chains were not paired.

The CDR3 contains 15 residues. The V and J ends lost 7 bases and 7 bases, in that order; junction bases with no gene match: 8. Per the germline V gene, CDR1 is MNHEY and CDR2 is SMNVEV (reference sequence). This clonotype was seen repeatedly, ten times or more. Individual cDNA molecules each received unique molecular identifiers attached to them. From the 5' RACE reads, TCRdb called clonotypes with MiXCR, one entry per CDR3 protein. The sample contains roughly 50,000 distinct CDR3 sequences, about 7.4% of which appear only once. The rearrangement joins TRBV27 to TRBJ2-1; 12 nucleotides match TRBD1. The source is an adult who was a healthcare worker with PCR-confirmed SARS-CoV-2 infection or an uninfected control (not recorded which). What was sequenced was whole blood. For the CDR3, the DNA is TGTGCCAGCACCCTCCGGGACAGGGGGCTTAATGAGCAGTTCTTC. Encoded protein: CASTLRDRGLNEQFF.